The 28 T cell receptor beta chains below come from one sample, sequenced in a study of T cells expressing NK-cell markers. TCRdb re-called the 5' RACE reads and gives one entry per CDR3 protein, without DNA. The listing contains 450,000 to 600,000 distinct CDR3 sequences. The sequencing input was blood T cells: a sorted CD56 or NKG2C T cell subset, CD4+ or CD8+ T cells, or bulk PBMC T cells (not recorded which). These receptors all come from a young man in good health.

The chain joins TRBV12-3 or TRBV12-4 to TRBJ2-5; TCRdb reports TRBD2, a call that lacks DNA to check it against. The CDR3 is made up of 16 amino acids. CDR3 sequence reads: CASSLASGNGLETQYF.

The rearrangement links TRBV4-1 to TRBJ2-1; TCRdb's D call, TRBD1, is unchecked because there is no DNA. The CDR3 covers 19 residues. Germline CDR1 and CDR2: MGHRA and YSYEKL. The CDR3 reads CASSQQQGRGGRSYNEQFF.

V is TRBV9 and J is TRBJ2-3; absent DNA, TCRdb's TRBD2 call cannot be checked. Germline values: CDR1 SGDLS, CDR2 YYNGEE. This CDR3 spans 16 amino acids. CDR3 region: CASSVGVTRVLDTQYF.

The chain's CDR3 is CASMDGQVDEQFF. The chain joins TRBV5-1 to TRBJ2-1. Per the germline V gene, CDR1 is SGHRS and CDR2 is YFSETQ. The CDR3 has 13 amino acids.

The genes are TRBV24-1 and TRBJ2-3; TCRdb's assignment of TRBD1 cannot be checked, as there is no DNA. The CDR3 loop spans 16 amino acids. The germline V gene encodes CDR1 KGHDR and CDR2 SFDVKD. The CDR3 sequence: CATSETGTVHTDTQYF.

The CDR3 is CASSPRGSQPQHF. This chain joins TRBV27 and TRBJ1-5. The CDR3 spans 13 residues. The germline CDR1 and CDR2 sequences are MNHEY and SMNVEV (reference sequence).

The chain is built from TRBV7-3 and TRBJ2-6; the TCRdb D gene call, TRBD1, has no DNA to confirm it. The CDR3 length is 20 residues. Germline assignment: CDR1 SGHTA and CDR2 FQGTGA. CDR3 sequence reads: CASSLNFFGTGPSGANVLTF.

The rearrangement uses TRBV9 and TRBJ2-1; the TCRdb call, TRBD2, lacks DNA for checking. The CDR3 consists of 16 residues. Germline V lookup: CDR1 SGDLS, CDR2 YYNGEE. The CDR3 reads CASSPTLAGGTNEQFF.

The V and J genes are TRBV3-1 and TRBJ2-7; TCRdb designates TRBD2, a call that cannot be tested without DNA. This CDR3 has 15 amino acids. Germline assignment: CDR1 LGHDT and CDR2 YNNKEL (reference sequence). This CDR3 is CASSPGPGGTYEQYF.

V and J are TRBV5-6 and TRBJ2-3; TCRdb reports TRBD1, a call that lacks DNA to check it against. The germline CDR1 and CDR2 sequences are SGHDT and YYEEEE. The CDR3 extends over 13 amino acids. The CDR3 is CASSPNRGNTQYF. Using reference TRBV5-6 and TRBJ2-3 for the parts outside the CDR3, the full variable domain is DAGVTQSPTHLIKTRGQQVTLRCSPKSGHDTVSWYQQALGQGPQFIFQYYEEEERQRGNFPDRFSGHQFPNYSSELNVNALLLGDSALYLCASSPNRGNTQYFGPGTRLTVL.

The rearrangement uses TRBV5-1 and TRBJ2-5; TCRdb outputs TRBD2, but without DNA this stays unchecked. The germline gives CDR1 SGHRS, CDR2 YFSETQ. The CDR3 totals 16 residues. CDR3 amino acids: CASSSLLAGGRETQYF.

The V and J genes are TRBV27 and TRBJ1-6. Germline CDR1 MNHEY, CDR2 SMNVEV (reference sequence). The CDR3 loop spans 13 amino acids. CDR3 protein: CASSRHENSPLHF.

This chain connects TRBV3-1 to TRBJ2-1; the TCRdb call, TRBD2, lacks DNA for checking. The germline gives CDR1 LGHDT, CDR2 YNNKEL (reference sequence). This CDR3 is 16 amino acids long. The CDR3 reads CASSSTVAGDISEQFF.

CDR3 residues: CSVGTSGRTDTQYF. This chain links TRBV29-1 with TRBJ2-3; lacking DNA, the TRBD2 call made by TCRdb goes unchecked. Germline values: CDR1 SQVTM, CDR2 ANQGSEA. The CDR3 totals 14 residues.

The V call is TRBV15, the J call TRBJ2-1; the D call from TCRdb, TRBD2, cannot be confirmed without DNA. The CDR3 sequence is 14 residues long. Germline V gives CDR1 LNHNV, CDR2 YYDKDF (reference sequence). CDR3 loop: CATSRGSFHNEQFF.

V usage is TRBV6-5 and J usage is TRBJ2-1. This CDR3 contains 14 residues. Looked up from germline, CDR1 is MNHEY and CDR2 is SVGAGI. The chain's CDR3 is CASSYSANYNEQFF.

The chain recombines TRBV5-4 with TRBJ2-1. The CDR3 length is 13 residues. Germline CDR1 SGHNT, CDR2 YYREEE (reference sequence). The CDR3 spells CASSLSGELGQFF.

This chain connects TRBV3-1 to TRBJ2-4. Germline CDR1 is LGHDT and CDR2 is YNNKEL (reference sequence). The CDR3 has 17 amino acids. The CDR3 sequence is CASSQVPSKLAKNIQYF.

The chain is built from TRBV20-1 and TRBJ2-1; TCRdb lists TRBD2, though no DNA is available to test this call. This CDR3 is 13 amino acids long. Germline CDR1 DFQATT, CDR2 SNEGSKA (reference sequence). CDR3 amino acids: CSASLTARSEQFF.

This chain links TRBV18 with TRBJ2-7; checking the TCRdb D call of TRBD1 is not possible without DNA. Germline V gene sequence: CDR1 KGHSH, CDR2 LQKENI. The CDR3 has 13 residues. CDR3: CASSFPDGYEQYF.

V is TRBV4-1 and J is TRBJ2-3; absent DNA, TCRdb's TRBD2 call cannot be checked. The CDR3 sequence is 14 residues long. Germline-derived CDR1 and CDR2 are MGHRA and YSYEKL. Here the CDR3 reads CASSYGTSAGTQYF.

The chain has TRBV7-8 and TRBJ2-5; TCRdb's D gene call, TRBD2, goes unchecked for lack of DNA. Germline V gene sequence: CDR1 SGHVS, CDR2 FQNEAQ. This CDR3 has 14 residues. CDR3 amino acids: CASSLIVAEETQYF.

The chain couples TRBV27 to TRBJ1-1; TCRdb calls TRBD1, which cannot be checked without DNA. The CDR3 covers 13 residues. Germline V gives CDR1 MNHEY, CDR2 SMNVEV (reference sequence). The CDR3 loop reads CASSLVPGSEAFF.

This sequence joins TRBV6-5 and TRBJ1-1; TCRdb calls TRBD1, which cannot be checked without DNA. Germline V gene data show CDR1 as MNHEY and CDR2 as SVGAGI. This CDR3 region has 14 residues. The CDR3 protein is CASSWGDGGTEAFF.

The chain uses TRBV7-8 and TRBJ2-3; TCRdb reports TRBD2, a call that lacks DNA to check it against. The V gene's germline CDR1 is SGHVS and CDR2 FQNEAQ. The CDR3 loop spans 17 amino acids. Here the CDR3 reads CASSLAVLSGRRDTQYF.

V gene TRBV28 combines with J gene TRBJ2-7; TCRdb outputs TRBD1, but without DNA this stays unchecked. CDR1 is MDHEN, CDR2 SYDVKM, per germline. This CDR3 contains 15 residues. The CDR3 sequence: CASSLRGQGALRLYF.

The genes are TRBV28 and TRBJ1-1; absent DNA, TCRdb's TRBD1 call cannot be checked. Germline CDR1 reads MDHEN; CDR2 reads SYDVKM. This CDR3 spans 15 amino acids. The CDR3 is CASSWDSSRGTEAFF.

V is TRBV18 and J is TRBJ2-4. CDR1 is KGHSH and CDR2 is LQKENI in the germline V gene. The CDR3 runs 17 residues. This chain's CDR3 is CASSPRDIRLAKNIQYF. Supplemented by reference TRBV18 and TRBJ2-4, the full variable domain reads NAGVMQNPRHLVRRRGQEARLRCSPMKGHSHVYWYRQLPEEGLKFMVYLQKENIIDESGMPKERFSAEFPKEGPSILRIQQVVRGDSAAYFCASSPRDIRLAKNIQYFGAGTRLSVL.